The 7 T cell receptor beta chains below all came from one sample that was sequenced in a study of blood T cell repertoires in COVID-19. Here immunoSEQ multiplex PCR was the method, and the copy in TCRdb shows in-frame clones only, minus some. The sample carries around 20,000 clones, approximately 88% recorded once. Sequences were obtained from peripheral blood. These receptor sequences come from a human donor in a cohort sampled during active COVID-19. The donor label of this sample is uncertain.

This clone was recorded only once. The CDR3 coding sequence is TGTGCCAGCAGTTTCCCTGAGGGGGACACCTGGAAGCGGGGTTCTTACGAGCAGTACTTC. Translation gives CASSFPEGDTWKRGSYEQYF. The V and J genes are TRBV27 and TRBJ2-7; D might be TRBD2 (7 bases). V was trimmed by 3 bases and J by 4 bases, leaving 31 bases between them. Germline lookup yields CDR1 MNHEY and CDR2 SMNVEV (reference sequence). The CDR3 extends over 20 amino acids.

The chain carries TRBV27 and TRBJ2-1, with 13 bases that match TRBD2. CDR3 length: 16 amino acids. V lost 6 bases to trimming and J lost 8 bases; unmatched junction nucleotides: 10. CDR1 and CDR2 from the germline V gene are MNHEY and SMNVEV (reference sequence). The DNA for the CDR3 is TGTGCCAGCAGAAGGACTAGCGGGAGAGTAAGCGATGAGCAGTTCTTC. It specifies CASRRTSGRVSDEQFF.

The rearrangement links TRBV2 to TRBJ2-1; D remains ambiguous. The CDR3 loop spans 12 amino acids. With 3 bases removed from V and 7 bases from J, the gap between germline ends came to 7 bases. CDR1 is SNHLY and CDR2 is FYNNEI in the germline V gene. The CDR3: CASSEVRNEQFF. CDR3 DNA: TGTGCCAGCAGTGAGGTGAGGAATGAGCAGTTCTTC.

The rearrangement uses TRBV12-3 or TRBV12-4 and TRBJ2-5; no clear D. Deletions cut 6 bases from V and 5 bases from J, with 10 bases between. The CDR3 is 12 residues long. Here the CDR3 DNA reads TGTGCCAGCAGGAATCCGGAGGAGACCCAGTACTTC. It is translated as CASRNPEETQYF.

The chain couples TRBV3-1 (or the pseudogene TRBV3-2) to TRBJ2-5; TRBD1 matches at 9 bases. The V and J ends lost 3 bases and 7 bases, in that order; junction bases with no gene match: 6. The CDR3 contains 14 residues. Germline assignment: CDR1 LGHDT and CDR2 YNNKEL (reference sequence). The CDR3 sequence: CASSQGQGLGTQYF. Written as DNA, the CDR3 is TGTGCCAGCAGCCAGGGACAGGGTCTTGGGACCCAGTACTTC.

The chain recombines TRBV9 with TRBJ2-7; 9 bases are shared with TRBD1. The CDR3 is 15 residues long. V shed 2 bases and J 0 bases; nucleotides not matched to a gene: 3. Germline V CDR1 and CDR2: SGDLS, YYNGEE. The CDR3 loop is CASSVTGGFSYEQYF. For the CDR3, the DNA is TGTGCCAGCAGCGTGACAGGGGGATTCTCCTACGAGCAGTACTTC.

This clone showed up just a few times. The rearrangement links TRBV18 to TRBJ1-1; weak D call: TRBD1 (5 bases). Trimming stripped 3 bases from V and 4 bases from J, with 15 bases between. The CDR3 runs 15 residues. The V gene's germline CDR1 is KGHSH and CDR2 LQKENI. The CDR3 loop is CASSPTTGGGTEAFF. CDR3 DNA: TGTGCCAGCTCACCTACGACGGGGGGGGGCACTGAAGCTTTCTTT.